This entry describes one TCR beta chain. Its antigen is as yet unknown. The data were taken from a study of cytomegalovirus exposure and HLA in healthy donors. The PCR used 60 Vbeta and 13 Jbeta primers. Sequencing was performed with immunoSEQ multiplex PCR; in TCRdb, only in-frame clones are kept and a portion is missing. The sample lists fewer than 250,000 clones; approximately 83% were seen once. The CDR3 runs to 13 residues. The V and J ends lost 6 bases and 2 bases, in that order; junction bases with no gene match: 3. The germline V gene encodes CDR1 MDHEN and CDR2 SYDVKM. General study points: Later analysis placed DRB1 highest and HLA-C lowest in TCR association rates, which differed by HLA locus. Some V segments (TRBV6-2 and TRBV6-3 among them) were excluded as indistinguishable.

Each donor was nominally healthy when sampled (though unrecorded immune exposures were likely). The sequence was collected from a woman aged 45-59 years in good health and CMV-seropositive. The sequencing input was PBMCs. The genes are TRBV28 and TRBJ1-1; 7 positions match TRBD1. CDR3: CASSGTANTEAFF. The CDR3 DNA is TGTGCCAGCAGCGGGACAGCAAACACTGAAGCTTTCTTT.